This entry lists 27 T cell receptor beta chains sequenced from one sample in a study of CD8+ T cells in alopecia areata. RNA was extracted and reverse transcribed into cDNA as the sequencing template. The method was immunoSEQ multiplex PCR; TCRdb's version includes in-frame clones alone and lacks a portion of them. The sample holds about 190,000 clones, around 60% seen once. Material: CD4+ T cells sorted from blood, obtained at week 0. The origin of the receptors is a human donor with alopecia areata.

This rearrangement joins TRBV30 to TRBJ1-5, with unresolved D. Germline V CDR1 and CDR2: GTSNPN, SVGIG (reference sequence). CDR3 size: 14 residues. Trimming stripped 0 bases from V and 1 base from J, with 7 bases between. CDR3 in DNA: TGTGCCTGGAGTGTTTGGCAGAGCAATCAGCCCCAGCATTTT. Residues: CAWSVWQSNQPQHF.

The rearrangement links TRBV30 to TRBJ2-1; no firm D call. Germline V lookup: CDR1 GTSNPN, CDR2 SVGIG (reference sequence). The CDR3 totals 10 residues. V lost 5 bases and J lost 7, with 6 bases in between. CDR3 in DNA: TGTGCCTGGGCTGGGAATGAGCAGTTCTTC. Encoded protein: CAWAGNEQFF.

The rearrangement uses TRBV28 and TRBJ1-5; tentatively, D is TRBD1 (6 bases). V shed 7 bases and J shed 3 bases, with 25 bases lying between them. The CDR3 length is 18 residues. CDR1 and CDR2 from the germline V gene are MDHEN and SYDVKM. CDR3 protein: CASTTGGAVFGLNQPQHF. The CDR3 coding sequence is TGTGCCAGCACCACGGGGGGGGCAGTTTTTGGGCTCAATCAGCCCCAGCATTTT.

The chain links TRBV6-6 to TRBJ1-2, with D possibly being TRBD1 (5 bases). Deletions cut 6 bases from V and 7 bases from J, with 18 bases between. This CDR3 has 14 residues. Germline V CDR1 and CDR2: MNHNY, SVGAGI (reference sequence). In DNA, the CDR3 is TGTGCCAGCAGCCCAATTATGGGGGTGGGTGGCTACACCTTC. Its translation: CASSPIMGVGGYTF.

This chain links TRBV5-6 with TRBJ2-5; D perhaps matches TRBD2 (6 bases). V was pared by 0 bases and J by 9 bases, with 21 bases between. This CDR3 region has 16 residues. Germline CDR1 and CDR2: SGHDT and YYEEEE. CDR3 bases: TGTGCCAGCAGCTTGGGTGACGGCGTACAAGGCGGGGCCCAGTACTTC. It codes for CASSLGDGVQGGAQYF.

This clone was seen repeatedly, ten times or more. The chain combines TRBV18 with TRBJ2-7; tentatively, D is TRBD1 (7 bases). Germline loops: CDR1 KGHSH, CDR2 LQKENI. V was cut by 10 bases and J by 0 bases, with 13 bases left in between. The length of the CDR3 is 13 residues. CDR3 loop: CATRRDSSYEQYF. The CDR3 DNA follows: TGTGCCACCCGGCGGGACAGCTCCTACGAGCAGTACTTC. The variable domain in full, with the rest retrieved from reference TRBV18 and TRBJ2-7, is NAGVMQNPRHLVRRRGQEARLRCSPMKGHSHVYWYRQLPEEGLKFMVYLQKENIIDESGMPKERFSAEFPKEGPSILRIQQVVRGDSAAYFCATRRDSSYEQYFGPGTRLTVT.

The V call is TRBV30, the J call TRBJ2-1; D unclear. The germline V and J ends were trimmed by 1 base and 4 bases, with 5 bases remaining between them. Germline V gene sequence: CDR1 GTSNPN, CDR2 SVGIG (reference sequence). The CDR3 runs 12 residues. The DNA for the CDR3 is TGTGCCTGGAGTGACCAGTACAATGAGCAGTTCTTC. Translating gives CAWSDQYNEQFF.

The rearrangement links TRBV9 to TRBJ2-2; D unresolved. Trimming cost V 5 bases and J 6 bases, with 11 bases left between them. The germline CDR1 and CDR2 sequences are SGDLS and YYNGEE. This CDR3 has 13 amino acids. CDR3 region: CASSSIPSGELFF. CDR3 DNA: TGTGCCAGCAGTAGCATACCGTCCGGGGAGCTGTTTTTT.

The CDR3 reads CASSRPAAPDTQYF. The CDR3 DNA reads as TGCGCCAGCAGCAGGCCCGCGGCGCCAGATACGCAGTATTTT. The chain combines TRBV5-1 with TRBJ2-3; D gene uncertain. Between the trimmed V and J ends, which lost 4 bases and 4 bases, there was a span of 13 bases. This CDR3 has 14 amino acids. Germline values: CDR1 SGHRS, CDR2 YFSETQ.

This clone appeared a few times. The gene calls are TRBV29-1 and TRBJ1-1; D not certain. CDR1 is SQVTM and CDR2 is ANQGSEA in the germline V gene. V shed 5 bases and J shed 5 bases, with 18 bases lying between them. The CDR3 spans 14 residues. CDR3: CSVRTGLDQTEAFF. The DNA of the CDR3 is TGCAGCGTTCGCACTGGACTCGACCAAACTGAAGCTTTCTTT.

This rearrangement joins TRBV28 to TRBJ2-5; the D gene is possibly TRBD2 (6 bases). The J call may be faulty, since TRBJ2-7 better matches the DNA end. Germline V gene data show CDR1 as MDHEN and CDR2 as SYDVKM. The length of the CDR3 is 13 residues. The CDR3 region has the DNA TGTGCATGCGGTACGGCGGGGAACTACGAGCAGTACTTC. Amino acids: CACGTAGNYEQYF.

CDR3 nucleotide sequence: TGTGCCAGCAGCTTAGTTTTTTCCACAGAACAAGAGACCCAGTACTTC. Amino acids: CASSLVFSTEQETQYF. This chain links TRBV11-3 with TRBJ2-5, with D hard to call. Germline V gene lookup returns CDR1 SGHNT and CDR2 YENEEA. The length of the CDR3 is 16 residues. V lost 1 base and J 2 bases, leaving 14 bases between the germline ends.

This clone came up a few times. The gene calls are TRBV6-5 and TRBJ1-1; TRBD1 agrees at 7 bases. Germline lookup yields CDR1 MNHEY and CDR2 SVGAGI. This CDR3 comprises 15 residues. After removal of 5 bases from V and 0 bases from J, the junction contained 6 bases not matched to a gene. CDR3 protein: CASSKTGILNTEAFF. The CDR3 DNA is TGTGCCAGCAGTAAGACAGGGATTTTGAACACTGAAGCTTTCTTT.

This clone turned up a few times. V gene TRBV30 combines with J gene TRBJ2-3; no definite D call. The length of the CDR3 is 15 residues. Germline V CDR1 and CDR2: GTSNPN, SVGIG (reference sequence). V was trimmed by 0 bases and J by 0 bases, leaving 10 bases between them. CDR3 sequence (DNA): TGTGCCTGGAGTGTAAGGTCTGGTAGCACAGATACGCAGTATTTT. Translation: CAWSVRSGSTDTQYF.

This chain uses TRBV11-2 with TRBJ1-1; no reliable D call. Germline loops: CDR1 SGHAT, CDR2 FQNNGV. This CDR3 is built from 10 residues. V lost 3 bases and J lost 5, with 1 base in between. CDR3 coding DNA: TGTGCCAGCAGCTTGACTGAAGCTTTCTTT. Protein: CASSLTEAFF.

The chain combines TRBV5-1 with TRBJ2-7, with D perhaps given as TRBD1 or TRBD2 (5 bases each). In germline, CDR1 is SGHRS, CDR2 YFSETQ. This CDR3 has 15 residues. V dropped 0 bases and J dropped 2 bases, with 12 bases sitting between them. CDR3 sequence reads: CASSLVGRDAYEQYF. CDR3 nucleotides: TGCGCCAGCAGCTTGGTTGGTCGGGACGCCTACGAGCAGTACTTC. Complete variable domain (other parts from reference TRBV5-1 and TRBJ2-7): KAGVTQTPRYLIKTRGQQVTLSCSPISGHRSVSWYQQTPGQGLQFLFEYFSETQRNKGNFPGRFSGRQFSNSRSEMNVSTLELGDSALYLCASSLVGRDAYEQYFGPGTRLTVT.

V is TRBV28 and J is TRBJ2-3; the match to TRBD2 covers 9 bases. Per the germline V gene, CDR1 is MDHEN and CDR2 is SYDVKM. CDR3 length: 13 residues. With 6 bases clipped from V and 11 bases from J, the junction kept 9 bases outside the gene matches. CDR3 coding DNA: TGTGCCAGCAGCACCGCGGGGGGGCGCGGGCAGTATTTT. This sequence encodes CASSTAGGRGQYF.

The chain links TRBV30 to TRBJ2-1; 7 nucleotides align to TRBD1. Germline V gene sequence: CDR1 GTSNPN, CDR2 SVGIG (reference sequence). V shed 0 bases, J shed 9 bases, and the junction held 8 bases outside the gene matches. There are 14 residues in the CDR3. CDR3 nucleotide sequence: TGTGCCTGGAGTGTTTTATGGGACAGAGGTGAGCAGTTCTTC. This sequence encodes CAWSVLWDRGEQFF. Drawing the rest from reference TRBV30 and TRBJ2-1, the complete variable domain is SQTIHQWPATLVQPVGSPLSLECTVEGTSNPNLYWYRQAAGRGLQLLFYSVGIGQISSEVPQNLSASRPQDRQFILSSKKLLLSDSGFYLCAWSVLWDRGEQFFGPGTRLTVL.

This chain connects TRBV29-1 to TRBJ1-1; 7 bases align to TRBD1. Per germline, CDR1 SQVTM and CDR2 ANQGSEA. The CDR3 totals 13 residues. This CDR3 is CSFMIQGSTEAFF. As DNA, the CDR3 is TGCAGTTTCATGATACAGGGGTCCACTGAAGCTTTCTTT. Full variable domain (missing parts from reference TRBV29-1 and TRBJ1-1): SAVISQKPSRDICQRGTSLTIQCQVDSQVTMMFWYRQQPGQSLTLIATANQGSEATYESGFVIDKFPISRPNLTFSTLTVSNMSPEDSSIYLCSFMIQGSTEAFFGQGTRLTVV.

There are a few counts of this clone. The chain carries TRBV5-1 and TRBJ2-3; 8 bases are shared with TRBD2. This CDR3 region has 15 residues. The germline V gene encodes CDR1 SGHRS and CDR2 YFSETQ. The trim removed 4 bases at V and 1 base at J, leaving 5 bases unmatched. For the CDR3, the DNA is TGCGCCAGCAGCCCCGGGGGGGCCGGCACAGATACGCAGTATTTT. It codes for CASSPGGAGTDTQYF. Supplemented by reference TRBV5-1 and TRBJ2-3, the full variable domain reads KAGVTQTPRYLIKTRGQQVTLSCSPISGHRSVSWYQQTPGQGLQFLFEYFSETQRNKGNFPGRFSGRQFSNSRSEMNVSTLELGDSALYLCASSPGGAGTDTQYFGPGTRLTVL.

The rearrangement joins TRBV30 to TRBJ1-1; D remains ambiguous. Trimming cost V 4 bases and J 0 bases, with 9 bases left between them. The germline V gene encodes CDR1 GTSNPN and CDR2 SVGIG (reference sequence). CDR3 size: 13 residues. Written as DNA, the CDR3 is TGTGCCTGGACAAGACACCTGAACACTGAAGCTTTCTTT. This gives the protein CAWTRHLNTEAFF.

The rearrangement links TRBV20-1 to TRBJ1-1, with D unclear. Trimming stripped 6 bases from V and 0 bases from J, with 5 bases between. The CDR3 consists of 11 residues. Germline CDR1 is DFQATT and CDR2 is SNEGSKA (reference sequence). CDR3 bases: TGCAGTGCCATCATGAACACTGAAGCTTTCTTT. Translated: CSAIMNTEAFF.

The chain is built from TRBV29-1 and TRBJ2-7; D is possibly TRBD1 or TRBD2 (5 bases each). The CDR3 contains 12 residues. Trimming shortened V by 4 bases and J by 5 bases, and 12 bases separated the two germline ends. Germline CDR1 reads SQVTM; CDR2 reads ANQGSEA. The CDR3 coding sequence is TGCAGCGTTGCGAGGGGATTCAACGAGCAGTACTTC. This codes for CSVARGFNEQYF.

The count of this clone is one. The chain carries TRBV29-1 and TRBJ1-4; D is possibly TRBD1 (5 bases). From germline, CDR1 is SQVTM and CDR2 ANQGSEA. The CDR3 runs to 17 residues. V dropped 4 bases and J dropped 5 bases, with 23 bases sitting between them. The CDR3 DNA reads as TGCAGCGTTGGTTTGCGACAGTCAATGGCCCCAAATGAAAAACTGTTTTTT. Protein product: CSVGLRQSMAPNEKLFF.

This chain uses TRBV5-6 with TRBJ2-7; TRBD2 might be the D (6 bases). Germline assignment: CDR1 SGHDT and CDR2 YYEEEE. The CDR3 totals 13 residues. Trimming removed 1 base from V and 3 bases from J, with 8 bases in between. The CDR3 DNA is TGTGCCAGCAGCTTGACTAGCTTCTACGAGCAGTACTTC. Residues: CASSLTSFYEQYF. The full variable domain, with the rest looked up from reference TRBV5-6 and TRBJ2-7, is DAGVTQSPTHLIKTRGQQVTLRCSPKSGHDTVSWYQQALGQGPQFIFQYYEEEERQRGNFPDRFSGHQFPNYSSELNVNALLLGDSALYLCASSLTSFYEQYFGPGTRLTVT.

The chain employs TRBV4-1 and TRBJ2-2, with a weak D call TRBD1 (5 bases). This CDR3 is built from 13 residues. Trimming shortened V by 2 bases and J by 6 bases, and 7 bases separated the two germline ends. Per the germline V gene, CDR1 is MGHRA and CDR2 is YSYEKL. CDR3 in amino acids: CASSQLGPGELFF. The CDR3 nucleotides read TGCGCCAGCAGCCAACTGGGGCCCGGGGAGCTGTTTTTT.

This CDR3 is CASSLRDRVETQYF. The CDR3, as DNA: TGCGCCAGCAGCCTACGGGACAGGGTTGAGACCCAGTACTTC. This chain joins TRBV5-1 and TRBJ2-5; 9 bases are shared with TRBD1. Per germline, CDR1 SGHRS and CDR2 YFSETQ. Losses at the gene ends were 4 bases for V and 5 bases for J; bases not matched to a gene: 6. The CDR3 loop spans 14 amino acids. Combining the CDR3 with reference TRBV5-1 and TRBJ2-5 gives the whole variable domain KAGVTQTPRYLIKTRGQQVTLSCSPISGHRSVSWYQQTPGQGLQFLFEYFSETQRNKGNFPGRFSGRQFSNSRSEMNVSTLELGDSALYLCASSLRDRVETQYFGPGTRLLVL.